One sample yielded the 20 T cell receptor beta chains listed below, sequenced in a study of Ad26.COV2.S vaccination and SARS-CoV-2 variants. Libraries were prepared by immunoSEQ multiplex PCR; TCRdb keeps only in-frame clonotypes and omits some of them. The top ten hold nearly 7.5% of the sample, which has approximately 360,000 clones, under 90% seen once. Treatment: some 20 received Ad26.COV2.S at low or high dose, single or two shots; a few received placebo; per-sample allocation not given. The samples date from day 63 after the first vaccine or placebo injection. Source: peripheral blood, taken in a trial of Ad26.COV2.S vaccine versus placebo. Source of these receptors: a person between 18 and 65 years old who received the Ad26.COV2.S COVID-19 vaccine or a placebo.

The chain recombines TRBV7-3 with TRBJ2-3, with no clear D. V was cut by 2 bases and J by 1 base, with 7 bases left in between. The CDR3 has 14 amino acids. CDR1 and CDR2 from the germline V gene are SGHTA and FQGTGA. The CDR3 spells CASSLYGGTDTQYF. The CDR3 nucleotides read TGTGCCAGCAGCTTATACGGCGGCACAGATACGCAGTATTTT.

This sequence joins TRBV5-5 and TRBJ2-3; D gene uncertain. The CDR3 has 14 amino acids. The V gene lost 3 bases and the J gene lost 1 base, with 9 bases spanning the gap. The germline V gene encodes CDR1 SGHKS and CDR2 YYEKEE (reference sequence). The CDR3 loop is CASSSRTGTDTQYF. The CDR3, as DNA: TGTGCCAGCAGCTCCAGGACGGGCACAGATACGCAGTATTTT.

This clone was detected once. CDR3 in amino acids: CASSQGLDPQETQYF. DNA of the CDR3: TGTGCCAGCAGCCAGGGACTAGATCCCCAAGAGACCCAGTACTTC. The chain combines TRBV5-4 with TRBJ2-5, with 8 nucleotides matching TRBD2. Per the germline V gene, CDR1 is SGHNT and CDR2 is YYREEE (reference sequence). After removal of 4 bases from V and 1 base from J, the junction contained 6 bases not matched to a gene. The CDR3 totals 15 residues. Full variable domain (outside the CDR3, taken from reference TRBV5-4 and TRBJ2-5): ETGVTQSPTHLIKTRGQQVTLRCSSQSGHNTVSWYQQALGQGPQFIFQYYREEENGRGNFPPRFSGLQFPNYSSELNVNALELDDSALYLCASSQGLDPQETQYFGPGTRLLVL.

This clone was observed a handful of times. The chain recombines TRBV4-2 with TRBJ2-7; 15 bases agree with TRBD2. This CDR3 contains 18 residues. The germline V gene encodes CDR1 LGHNA and CDR2 YNFKEQ. J was trimmed by 3 bases and V by 4 bases; bases with no gene match: 10. CDR3 sequence: CASSLGLAGGPRSYEQYF. The CDR3 bases are TGTGCCAGCAGCCTCGGACTAGCGGGAGGGCCTAGGAGCTACGAGCAGTACTTC.

This clone was recorded a few times. This chain connects TRBV18 to TRBJ1-4; 7 bases align to TRBD1. This CDR3 has 15 residues. V lost 4 bases, J lost 2 bases, and 4 bases stayed unmatched. The germline V gene encodes CDR1 KGHSH and CDR2 LQKENI. CDR3 sequence: CASSLDRVTNEKLFF. The CDR3 bases are TGTGCCAGCTCACTCGACAGGGTGACTAATGAAAAACTGTTTTTT.

The chain uses TRBV30 and TRBJ1-2; possibly TRBD1 for D (5 bases). The CDR3 is 12 amino acids. Germline CDR1 and CDR2: GTSNPN and SVGIG (reference sequence). The V and J ends lost 7 bases and 2 bases respectively, with 11 bases between them. The chain's CDR3 is CASQGRNYGYTF. In DNA, the CDR3 is TGTGCCTCCCAGGGACGGAACTATGGCTACACCTTC.

The DNA for the CDR3 is TGTGCCAGCAGCCCCGAGACTAGCGGGGACTACAATGAGCAGTTCTTC. Translated, it gives CASSPETSGDYNEQFF. The chain combines TRBV9 with TRBJ2-1; TRBD2 matches at 11 bases. The length of the CDR3 is 16 residues. Per germline, CDR1 SGDLS and CDR2 YYNGEE. J lost 3 bases, V lost 4 bases, and 6 bases had no gene match.

The rearrangement uses TRBV18 and TRBJ1-6, with D possibly being TRBD1 (5 bases). V lost 4 bases and J lost 11, with 9 bases in between. The CDR3 length is 12 residues. The germline V gene has CDR1 KGHSH and CDR2 LQKENI. In DNA form, the CDR3 reads TGTGCCAGCTCACGGCTAGGGGCACCCCTCCACTTT. This encodes CASSRLGAPLHF.

CDR3 DNA: TGTGCCAGCAGTTTAGTGGGGACAGGGAAGGAGACCCAGTACTTC. Its protein is CASSLVGTGKETQYF. The V gene is TRBV27, the J gene TRBJ2-5; 9 nucleotides match TRBD1. The germline V gene encodes CDR1 MNHEY and CDR2 SMNVEV (reference sequence). Germline trimming cut 2 bases from V and 5 bases from J; bases unmatched to any gene: 6. The CDR3 has 15 amino acids.

The chain links TRBV10-3 to TRBJ2-7; D tentatively fits TRBD1 or TRBD2 (6 bases each). Trimming stripped 0 bases from V and 1 base from J, with 19 bases between. The CDR3 consists of 18 residues. CDR1 and CDR2 (germline): ENHRY, SYGVKD. In DNA, the CDR3 is TGTGCCATCAGTGAGTCGTATGGGGGGCGCTTTTTGTCCTACGAGCAGTACTTC. Its translation: CAISESYGGRFLSYEQYF.

The chain couples TRBV2 to TRBJ2-2, with a weak D call TRBD1 (6 bases). This CDR3 region has 12 residues. The germline V gene has CDR1 SNHLY and CDR2 FYNNEI. Between the trimmed V and J ends, which lost 6 bases and 6 bases, there was a span of 8 bases. This CDR3 is CASRGAAGELFF. For the CDR3, the DNA is TGTGCCAGCAGGGGGGCGGCCGGGGAGCTGTTTTTT.

This chain uses TRBV24-1 with TRBJ2-4, with TRBD2 matching over 14 bases. This CDR3 is 15 amino acids long. Per the germline V gene, CDR1 is KGHDR and CDR2 is SFDVKD. The J segment lost 6 bases and the V segment lost 7 bases, leaving 4 bases of the junction unmatched. The DNA of the CDR3 is TGTGCCACCAGCGGGACTAGCGGGAGTTCAAACATTCAGTACTTC. It translates to CATSGTSGSSNIQYF.

V and J are TRBV6-5 and TRBJ1-5; D not certain. Trimming shortened V by 2 bases and J by 4 bases, and 6 bases separated the two germline ends. The germline gives CDR1 MNHEY, CDR2 SVGAGI. The CDR3 is 13 residues long. The CDR3 region has the DNA TGTGCCAGCAGTTACGATGGGAATCAGCCCCAGCATTTT. It encodes CASSYDGNQPQHF.

The chain is built from TRBV2 and TRBJ1-4; tentatively, D is TRBD1 (5 bases). Per germline, CDR1 SNHLY and CDR2 FYNNEI. Trimming took off 4 bases at V and 1 base at J, with 10 bases between the two ends. The CDR3 totals 15 residues. The CDR3, as DNA: TGTGCCAGCAGTGCGCAGGGAGGAACTAATGAAAAACTGTTTTTT. Translating gives CASSAQGGTNEKLFF.

The CDR3 reads CARSFPDRASYEQYF. The CDR3 DNA reads TGTGCCAGAAGCTTCCCGGACAGGGCCTCCTACGAGCAGTACTTC. The rearrangement uses TRBV5-3 and TRBJ2-7, with TRBD1 matching 8 bases. TRBV5-3 is sorted into the ORF group, with uncertain function. V lost 2 bases, J lost 0 bases, and 4 bases stayed unmatched. The CDR3 covers 15 residues.

The chain uses TRBV6-5 and TRBJ2-7; no clear D. Trimming cost V 4 bases and J 4 bases, with 5 bases left between them. The CDR3 extends over 11 amino acids. From germline, CDR1 is MNHEY and CDR2 SVGAGI. The CDR3 bases are TGTGCCAGCAGTTCCCAGTACGAGCAGTACTTC. Protein: CASSSQYEQYF.

The genes are TRBV6-5 and TRBJ2-2, with D perhaps matching TRBD2 (6 bases). The germline gives CDR1 MNHEY, CDR2 SVGAGI. This CDR3 contains 16 residues. Trimming removed 0 bases from V and 1 base from J, with 9 bases in between. The CDR3 DNA sequence: TGTGCCAGCAGTTACTCGATGGGAGGGAACACCGGGGAGCTGTTTTTT. This codes for CASSYSMGGNTGELFF.

V usage is TRBV5-8 and J usage is TRBJ2-3, with 10 positions matching TRBD2. CDR1 is SGHTS, CDR2 YDEGEE, per germline. V was clipped by 5 bases and J by 2 bases; unmatched bases: 14. The CDR3 has 18 residues. The CDR3 DNA sequence: TGTGCCAGCAGTTACGGGGAGGCGCTAGCGGGGGTCACAGATACGCAGTATTTT. Its protein product is CASSYGEALAGVTDTQYF.

In nucleotides, the CDR3 is TGCGCCAGCAGCCAGATGGACGGCACAACTAATGAAAAACTGTTTTTT. Translated: CASSQMDGTTNEKLFF. This chain uses TRBV4-3 with TRBJ1-4, with unresolved D. Trimming shortened V by 3 bases and J by 0 bases, and 11 bases separated the two germline ends. The germline CDR1 and CDR2 sequences are LGHNA and YSLEER. The CDR3 has 16 residues.

This clone was seen a handful of times. The V and J genes are TRBV6-5 and TRBJ2-1, with D possibly matching TRBD2 (5 bases). Germline loops: CDR1 MNHEY, CDR2 SVGAGI. This CDR3 spans 10 amino acids. V lost 10 bases and J lost 8, with 9 bases in between. CDR3 amino acids: CAILGYEQFF. The CDR3 region has the DNA TGTGCCATACTAGGGTATGAGCAGTTCTTC.